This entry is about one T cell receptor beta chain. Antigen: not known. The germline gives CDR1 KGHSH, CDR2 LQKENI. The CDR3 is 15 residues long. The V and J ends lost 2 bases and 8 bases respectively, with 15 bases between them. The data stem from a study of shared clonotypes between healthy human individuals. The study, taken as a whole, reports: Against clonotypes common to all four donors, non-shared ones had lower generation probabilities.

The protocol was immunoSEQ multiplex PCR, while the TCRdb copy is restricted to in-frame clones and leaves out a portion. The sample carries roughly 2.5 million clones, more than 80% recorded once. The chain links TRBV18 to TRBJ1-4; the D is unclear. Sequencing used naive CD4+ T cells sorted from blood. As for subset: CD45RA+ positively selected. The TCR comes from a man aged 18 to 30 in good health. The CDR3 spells CASSPGAQIKEKLFF. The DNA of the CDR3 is TGTGCCAGCTCACCAGGTGCACAAATTAAAGAAAAACTGTTTTTT.